The sequence of this TCR beta chain was determined in a study of technical replicates of blood from a few donors (dated by TCRdb to about 2017). The library was built by means of the immunoSEQ multiplex PCR assay. TCRdb stores this immuneACCESS table with in-frame sequences only. Part of the clones is absent; in the studies checked, under half of the shortfall reflects unresolved V genes, and no reason is known for the rest. The sample table records approximately 85,000 clones; 94% of these occur just once. Jointly, the top ten make up 0.26% of the sample. About this clone itself: Its recognized antigen is unknown. No much larger clone is present one base from it, and per-base qualities are unavailable.

The CDR3 covers 14 residues, taking in both the cysteine and the phenylalanine. Only CDR3 DNA remains: 42 bases, in frame from the first base. CDR1 and CDR2 were assigned from the germline V gene as SGDLS and YYNGEE. V is reduced by 0 bases and J by 7 bases, leaving a spacing of 13 bases between them. The V and J genes are TRBV9 and TRBJ1-1; the D region possibly corresponds to TRBD1 (5 bases align). The clonotype comes from a human donor in good health. What was sequenced was T cells isolated from PBMCs. The DNA sequence follows: TGTGCCAGCAGCGTAGGTAGGGTGGGGGGTGAAGCTTTCTTT. It is translated as CASSVGRVGGEAFF.